This record concerns one T cell receptor beta chain sequence. No antigen is known for it. This sample was included in a study of T cell responses to AZD1222 COVID-19 vaccine. On the study more broadly: Pooled samples include second doses given at about 4 or 12 weeks. Study-level points and caveats: Repertoires in all cases were sampled only once the peak T cell response had passed. Seropositivity was recorded at baseline in only six AZD1222 recipients. Spike-specific TCR breadth and depth went up after people got two AZD1222 doses.

Germline CDR1 PRHDT, CDR2 FYEKMQ (reference sequence). The V gene lost 4 bases and the J gene lost 7 bases, with 7 bases spanning the gap. The CDR3 totals 11 residues. Profiling relied on immunoSEQ multiplex PCR, and the TCRdb table lists in-frame clones only, not all of them. The data contain some 140,000 clones, approximately 89% of them singletons. The sequence was obtained from an adult in good health. This specimen was peripheral blood, taken on day 0 of AZD1222 vaccination. The chain combines TRBV13 with TRBJ1-2, with D unresolved. CDR3 sequence: CASSSPSGYTF. The CDR3 coding sequence is TGTGCCAGCAGCTCCCCGAGTGGCTACACCTTC.